The 32 T cell receptor beta chains given below trace back to one sample, sequenced in a study of blood T cell repertoires in COVID-19. Here immunoSEQ multiplex PCR was the method, and the copy in TCRdb shows in-frame clones only, minus some. The sample gives 140,000 or so clones, roughly 80% of which show up once; roughly 3% is in the top ten. Material for sequencing was peripheral blood. The receptors were sampled from a woman of 80 years or more with acute or convalescent COVID-19.

The chain combines TRBV4-2 with TRBJ2-3; a possible D gene is TRBD1 (5 bases). This CDR3 region has 16 residues. Germline-derived CDR1 and CDR2 are LGHNA and YNFKEQ. V gave up 3 bases and J gave up 0 bases, with 13 bases separating them. Here the CDR3 DNA reads TGTGCCAGCAGCCAGTTTCCCAGGGCTAGCACAGATACGCAGTATTTT. This sequence encodes CASSQFPRASTDTQYF.

With regard to this clone: Compared with germline, one end of the junction differs, possibly owing to a read error. The chain has TRBV5-4 and TRBJ2-4; perhaps TRBD1 as D (6 bases). The germline V gene encodes CDR1 SGHNT and CDR2 YYREEE (reference sequence). CDR3 length: 12 amino acids. The CDR3 bases are TGTGCCAGCAGCTTGGCGGGACACTCGCTGACATTC. It translates to CASSLAGHSLTF.

The CDR3 reads CASSYSPRVGNSPLHF. The CDR3 region has the DNA TGTGCCAGCAGTTACTCGCCCAGGGTTGGTAATTCACCCCTCCACTTT. The chain couples TRBV6-6 to TRBJ1-6, with D perhaps matching TRBD1 (5 bases). Trimming cost V 0 bases and J 6 bases, with 12 bases left between them. The CDR3 is 16 residues long. Germline values: CDR1 MNHNY, CDR2 SVGAGI (reference sequence).

The rearrangement links TRBV10-3 to TRBJ2-1; D is ambiguous. The germline V gene encodes CDR1 ENHRY and CDR2 SYGVKD. The CDR3 runs 12 residues. V lost 6 bases and J 8 bases, leaving 11 bases between the germline ends. The CDR3 sequence: CAISPDLDEQFF. CDR3 sequence (DNA): TGTGCCATCAGCCCTGACTTGGATGAGCAGTTCTTC.

V and J are TRBV5-6 and TRBJ1-1; 7 bases are shared with TRBD1. The V segment lost 4 bases and the J segment 6 bases; nucleotides outside the gene matches: 3. The CDR3 has 12 amino acids. CDR1 is SGHDT and CDR2 is YYEEEE in the germline V gene. The CDR3 reads CASSKDRSEAFF. CDR3 sequence (DNA): TGTGCCAGCAGCAAGGACAGGTCTGAAGCTTTCTTT.

J is TRBJ1-1 and V is TRBV7-2; no reliable D call. V lost 2 bases, J lost 5 bases, and 12 bases lay in between. From germline, CDR1 is SGHTA and CDR2 FQGNSA. The CDR3 covers 14 residues. The CDR3 coding sequence is TGTGCCAGCAGCTTATCGGGAGGTGAAACTGAAGCTTTCTTT. Translated: CASSLSGGETEAFF. Drawing the rest from reference TRBV7-2 and TRBJ1-1, the complete variable domain is GAGVSQSPSNKVTEKGKDVELRCDPISGHTALYWYRQSLGQGLEFLIYFQGNSAPDKSGLPSDRFSAERTGGSVSTLTIQRTQQEDSAVYLCASSLSGGETEAFFGQGTRLTVV.

Note on this clone: This sample also contains other DNA sequences that code for the same CDR3. V is TRBV18 and J is TRBJ1-6, with 9 bases matching TRBD1. Germline assignment: CDR1 KGHSH and CDR2 LQKENI. V shed 2 bases and J 7 bases; nucleotides not matched to a gene: 0. The length of the CDR3 is 14 residues. CDR3 loop: CASSPGTGNSPLHF. The CDR3 DNA reads TGTGCCAGCTCACCAGGGACAGGGAATTCACCCCTCCACTTT.

The V and J genes are TRBV29-1 and TRBJ1-5; D may be TRBD1 (5 bases). Per germline, CDR1 SQVTM and CDR2 ANQGSEA. V lost 6 bases and J 9 bases, leaving 15 bases between the germline ends. This CDR3 region has 12 residues. CDR3 sequence: CSVKQATGPQHF. The CDR3 nucleotides read TGCAGCGTCAAACAAGCAACAGGGCCCCAGCATTTT.

As regards this clone: At one end, the junction sequence differs from germline, possibly due to a read error. V gene TRBV12-3 or TRBV12-4 combines with J gene TRBJ1-2, with D possibly TRBD1 on 5 matching bases. The CDR3 covers 12 residues. The CDR3 is CASSPRGTSREF. DNA of the CDR3: TGTGCCAGCAGCCCCCGAGGGACTTCGCGGGAATTC.

The rearrangement joins TRBV6-2 or TRBV6-3 to TRBJ2-3; 13 bases align to TRBD2. V lost 4 bases and J lost 4; bases outside the gene matches: 2. The V gene's germline CDR1 is MNHEY and CDR2 SVGEGT. The CDR3 loop spans 15 amino acids. This CDR3 is CASSSGTSGADTQYF. The CDR3 DNA reads TGTGCCAGCAGTTCCGGGACTAGCGGGGCAGATACGCAGTATTTT.

This clone has only a few counts. The chain uses TRBV19 and TRBJ2-7; 9 nucleotides agree with TRBD1. The V gene's germline CDR1 is LNHDA and CDR2 SQIVND (reference sequence). V shed 4 bases and J 6 bases; nucleotides not matched to a gene: 10. The CDR3 has 15 residues. The CDR3 DNA is TGTGCCAGTAGTAGTCTCAGGACAGGGGTTGGCGAGCAGTACTTC. Its translation: CASSSLRTGVGEQYF.

The V and J genes are TRBV11-3 and TRBJ2-7; 7 bases agree with TRBD1. The V gene's germline CDR1 is SGHNT and CDR2 YENEEA. This CDR3 is built from 13 residues. Losses at the gene ends were 5 bases for V and 1 base for J; bases not matched to a gene: 2. CDR3 in DNA: TGTGCCAGCAGCGTGGGACAGTCCTACGAGCAGTACTTC. It specifies CASSVGQSYEQYF.

This chain connects TRBV25-1 to TRBJ1-2; D perhaps matches TRBD1 (6 bases). Trimming stripped 8 bases from V and 10 bases from J, with 14 bases between. CDR3 length equals 11 residues. From germline, CDR1 is MGHDK and CDR2 SYGVNS. CDR3 DNA: TGTGCCAGCCTAGGACAGCGGGACTACACCTTC. This translates into CASLGQRDYTF.

This CDR3 reads CASSPPSGELFF. The CDR3 DNA follows: TGTGCCAGCTCACCACCCTCCGGGGAGCTGTTTTTT. J is TRBJ2-2 and V is TRBV18; D unclear. V was trimmed by 0 bases and J by 6 bases, leaving 2 bases between them. This CDR3 region has 12 residues. Germline CDR1 is KGHSH and CDR2 is LQKENI.

The chain links TRBV4-1 to TRBJ1-1, with D unclear. V dropped 6 bases and J dropped 0 bases, with 14 bases sitting between them. Germline-derived CDR1 and CDR2 are MGHRA and YSYEKL. There are 15 residues in the CDR3. CDR3 sequence reads: CASRRALVLNTEAFF. The CDR3 DNA follows: TGCGCCAGCAGGAGGGCGCTCGTGTTGAACACTGAAGCTTTCTTT.

This chain links TRBV29-1 with TRBJ1-2, with D perhaps TRBD1 (6 bases). With 4 bases removed from V and 2 bases from J, the gap between germline ends came to 11 bases. The CDR3 is made up of 13 amino acids. Per germline, CDR1 SQVTM and CDR2 ANQGSEA. The CDR3 is CSVARRGNYGYTF. The CDR3 nucleotides are TGCAGCGTTGCTCGTAGGGGGAACTATGGCTACACCTTC.

V is TRBV19 and J is TRBJ2-5; a weak D match, TRBD2 (6 bases). Germline V gene sequence: CDR1 LNHDA, CDR2 SQIVND (reference sequence). V lost 5 bases and J 2 bases, leaving 12 bases between the germline ends. The CDR3 runs 14 residues. CDR3 nucleotide sequence: TGTGCCAGTAGTGAGGGACTTATTCAAGAGACCCAGTACTTC. It is translated as CASSEGLIQETQYF.

The chain employs TRBV18 and TRBJ2-3, with D maybe TRBD1 (5 bases). Trimming stripped 0 bases from V and 4 bases from J, with 8 bases between. The CDR3 spans 14 residues. Germline V CDR1 and CDR2: KGHSH, LQKENI. The DNA for the CDR3 is TGTGCCAGCTCACCACCTAGCAGGGCAGATACGCAGTATTTT. Its translation: CASSPPSRADTQYF.

This rearrangement joins TRBV6-1 to TRBJ2-3; 7 bases align to TRBD2. Germline CDR1 is MNHNS and CDR2 is SASEGT. With V trimmed by 1 base and J by 7 bases, 11 bases remained unmatched. CDR3 length equals 16 residues. The DNA for the CDR3 is TGTGCCAGCAGTGAAGGGGCTAGCGGTTACAACAATACGCAGTATTTT. It yields the protein CASSEGASGYNNTQYF.

This clone was recorded once. V and J are TRBV5-6 and TRBJ2-2, with D hard to call. Germline CDR1 reads SGHDT; CDR2 reads YYEEEE. The CDR3 spans 15 residues. V gave up 4 bases and J gave up 6 bases, with 16 bases separating them. In DNA, the CDR3 is TGTGCCAGCAGCCCGATCGGGTTTAGAGCCGGGGAGCTGTTTTTT. This sequence encodes CASSPIGFRAGELFF. The variable domain in full, completed from reference TRBV5-6 and TRBJ2-2, reads DAGVTQSPTHLIKTRGQQVTLRCSPKSGHDTVSWYQQALGQGPQFIFQYYEEEERQRGNFPDRFSGHQFPNYSSELNVNALLLGDSALYLCASSPIGFRAGELFFGEGSRLTVL.

This rearrangement joins TRBV29-1 to TRBJ1-2; D is perhaps TRBD1 (5 bases). Trimming stripped 7 bases from V and 8 bases from J, with 11 bases between. Looked up from germline, CDR1 is SQVTM and CDR2 is ANQGSEA. This CDR3 spans 10 amino acids. CDR3 amino acids: CSGGDQGYTF. The CDR3 DNA follows: TGCAGCGGGGGCGATCAGGGCTACACCTTC.

The chain links TRBV7-9 to TRBJ1-2; TRBD1 agrees at 8 bases. The CDR3 consists of 17 residues. With V trimmed by 1 base and J by 2 bases, 9 bases remained unmatched. Germline values: CDR1 SEHNR, CDR2 FQNEAQ (reference sequence). CDR3 sequence (DNA): TGTGCCAGCAGCTTAGGATTGACAGGGGCGAAGAACTATGGCTACACCTTC. Its protein is CASSLGLTGAKNYGYTF.

The rearrangement links TRBV7-2 to TRBJ1-1; D may be TRBD1 (5 bases). Trimming pared 5 bases from V and 7 bases from J, leaving 20 bases between. The CDR3 totals 15 residues. CDR1 is SGHTA, CDR2 FQGNSA, per germline. In DNA form, the CDR3 reads TGTGCCAGCAGCCAATGGGGCGGGGCGGCTGGTGAAGCTTTCTTT. Translating gives CASSQWGGAAGEAFF.

There are a few counts of this clone. The chain carries TRBV7-2 and TRBJ2-5; TRBD2 is a possible D gene (7 bases). The CDR3 consists of 16 residues. V was pared by 5 bases and J by 2 bases, with 18 bases between. Germline-derived CDR1 and CDR2 are SGHTA and FQGNSA. The CDR3 nucleotides read TGTGCCAGCAGCCCCCGCCACGGGGGGCTTCAAGAGACCCAGTACTTC. It encodes CASSPRHGGLQETQYF.

The chain uses TRBV4-1 and TRBJ2-7, with 7 bases lining up with TRBD1. The V segment lost 5 bases and the J segment 4 bases; nucleotides outside the gene matches: 17. CDR1 and CDR2 (germline): MGHRA, YSYEKL. There are 17 residues in the CDR3. CDR3 residues: CASSEDIDTGAPYEQYF. The DNA for the CDR3 is TGCGCCAGCAGCGAGGATATAGACACAGGGGCTCCATACGAGCAGTACTTC.

V is TRBV5-1 and J is TRBJ2-7; the match to TRBD1 covers 9 bases. The CDR3 covers 14 residues. V dropped 0 bases and J dropped 6; count of bases not matched to a gene: 4. Germline-derived CDR1 and CDR2 are SGHRS and YFSETQ. CDR3 region: CASSLVVTGGEQYF. In nucleotides, the CDR3 is TGCGCCAGCAGCTTGGTAGTGACAGGGGGCGAGCAGTACTTC.

This chain uses TRBV2 with TRBJ2-1; D may be TRBD2 (7 bases). The V end lost 2 bases, the J end lost 3 bases, and 11 bases lay between the germline ends. This CDR3 comprises 15 residues. CDR1 is SNHLY and CDR2 is FYNNEI in the germline V gene. CDR3 region: CASSERGGDYNEQFF. CDR3 DNA: TGTGCCAGCAGTGAAAGGGGGGGAGACTACAATGAGCAGTTCTTC. The complete variable domain, with remaining parts taken from reference TRBV2 and TRBJ2-1, reads EPEVTQTPSHQVTQMGQEVILRCVPISNHLYFYWYRQILGQKVEFLVSFYNNEISEKSEIFDDQFSVERPDGSNFTLKIRSTKLEDSAMYFCASSERGGDYNEQFFGPGTRLTVL.

The chain uses TRBV29-1 and TRBJ1-2; D may be TRBD1 (5 bases). Between the trimmed V and J ends, which lost 2 bases and 9 bases, there was a span of 7 bases. The CDR3 has 10 amino acids. The germline CDR1 and CDR2 sequences are SQVTM and ANQGSEA. The CDR3 DNA reads as TGCAGCGTTGAAAACAGGCGCTACACCTTC. Translated: CSVENRRYTF.

The chain carries TRBV4-3 and TRBJ1-5, with D possibly TRBD1 on 6 matching bases. CDR1 LGHNA and CDR2 YSLEER come from the germline V gene. The CDR3 spans 16 residues. V lost 0 bases, J lost 3 bases, and 12 bases lay in between. The CDR3 reads CASSQDSRQVNQPQHF. The CDR3 nucleotides read TGCGCCAGCAGCCAAGATTCTAGACAGGTCAATCAGCCCCAGCATTTT.

The CDR3 DNA follows: TGTGCCACAGGACAGGGGATAGATACGCAGTATTTT. Protein: CATGQGIDTQYF. V gene TRBV10-3 combines with J gene TRBJ2-3; 9 bases map to TRBD1. Germline assignment: CDR1 ENHRY and CDR2 SYGVKD. The CDR3 consists of 12 residues. J was trimmed by 5 bases and V by 10 bases; bases with no gene match: 4.

The chain links TRBV27 to TRBJ1-3; 9 bases fit TRBD1. This CDR3 is 14 amino acids long. Per germline, CDR1 MNHEY and CDR2 SMNVEV (reference sequence). After removal of 5 bases from V and 4 bases from J, the junction contained 3 bases not matched to a gene. In DNA form, the CDR3 reads TGTGCCAGCAGTCCTGGGACAGGGGGAAACACCATATATTTT. Encoded protein: CASSPGTGGNTIYF.

This chain connects TRBV14 to TRBJ2-1; D call uncertain. Germline V gene data show CDR1 as SGHDN and CDR2 as FVKESK. The CDR3 consists of 16 residues. Trimming took 2 bases from V and 0 from J, leaving 11 bases between them. Here the CDR3 reads CASSQPGFGSYNEQFF. In nucleotides, the CDR3 is TGTGCCAGCAGCCAACCAGGATTTGGCTCCTACAATGAGCAGTTCTTC.